Shown below are 20 T cell receptor beta chains from a single sample sequenced in a study of T cells after yellow fever vaccination. TCRdb re-called the 5' RACE reads through MiXCR, storing one row per CDR3 protein. This table has around 320,000 distinct CDR3 sequences, approximately 10% appearing once. The source was CD4+ T cells sorted from PBMCs, collected 5 days after the yellow fever booster vaccination. These receptors came from a man aged 18 to 35 who received the YFV17D yellow fever vaccine.

This clonotype has just a few counts. This chain links TRBV4-1 with TRBJ2-5; perhaps D is TRBD1 or TRBD2 (6 bases each). V gave up 4 bases and J gave up 5 bases, with 23 bases separating them. The CDR3 runs 17 residues. CDR1 and CDR2 (germline): MGHRA, YSYEKL. The CDR3 DNA reads as TGCGCCAGCAGCCGACGTAATGGAGGCACAGGGAGGGAGACCCAGTACTTC. It yields the protein CASSRRNGGTGRETQYF.

The chain couples TRBV18 to TRBJ2-7, with D tentatively TRBD2 (6 bases). The CDR3 length is 12 residues. CDR1 KGHSH and CDR2 LQKENI come from the germline V gene. The V gene lost 6 bases and the J gene lost 6 bases, with 12 bases spanning the gap. Written as DNA, the CDR3 is TGTGCCAGCTCGGCGACTAGTGGCGAGCAGTACTTC. It codes for CASSATSGEQYF.

This clonotype was seen at least ten times. The V gene is TRBV2, the J gene TRBJ1-1; D not certain. CDR1 is SNHLY and CDR2 is FYNNEI in the germline V gene. CDR3 size: 12 residues. The V gene lost 2 bases and the J gene lost 11 bases, with 12 bases spanning the gap. The CDR3 nucleotides are TGTGCCAGCAGTGAAACCCTTTCGCACGCTTTCTTT. It yields the protein CASSETLSHAFF.

This chain links TRBV2 with TRBJ2-7, with 7 bases aligning to TRBD2. Losses at the gene ends were 7 bases for V and 0 bases for J; bases not matched to a gene: 12. Germline V gene lookup returns CDR1 SNHLY and CDR2 FYNNEI. The CDR3 loop spans 16 amino acids. The CDR3 region is CASIPGRPESSYEQYF. CDR3 DNA sequence: TGTGCCAGCATCCCCGGGAGGCCCGAGAGCTCCTACGAGCAGTACTTC.

The chain recombines TRBV12-3 or TRBV12-4 with TRBJ1-2; 8 nucleotides agree with TRBD1. J lost 6 bases, V lost 3 bases, and 9 bases had no gene match. This CDR3 region has 15 residues. The chain's CDR3 is CASSFPSTGVDGYTF. In nucleotides, the CDR3 is TGTGCCAGCAGTTTCCCTTCGACAGGGGTTGATGGCTACACCTTC.

This clonotype was seen ten or more times. The V and J genes are TRBV20-1 and TRBJ1-5; D might be TRBD1 (6 bases). Trimming removed 6 bases from V and 3 bases from J, with 12 bases in between. The V gene's germline CDR1 is DFQATT and CDR2 SNEGSKA (reference sequence). The CDR3 extends over 13 amino acids. The chain's CDR3 is CSAKTGSNQPQHF. CDR3 nucleotide sequence: TGCAGTGCCAAGACAGGATCCAATCAGCCCCAGCATTTT.

In its sample, this clonotype was seen many times. The gene calls are TRBV11-2 and TRBJ1-2; D possibly corresponds to TRBD1 (5 bases). With 5 bases removed from V and 4 bases from J, the gap between germline ends came to 14 bases. The CDR3 contains 14 residues. Germline loops: CDR1 SGHAT, CDR2 FQNNGV. The CDR3 DNA reads as TGTGCCAGCAGCCCAACTACAGGAATCTATGGCTACACCTTC. Protein: CASSPTTGIYGYTF.

The gene calls are TRBV18 and TRBJ2-5; the D gene is possibly TRBD2 (5 bases). Germline loops: CDR1 KGHSH, CDR2 LQKENI. This CDR3 is built from 16 residues. Trimming shortened V by 3 bases and J by 4 bases, and 18 bases separated the two germline ends. The CDR3 reads CASSPRTSGSSETQYF. The CDR3 region has the DNA TGTGCCAGCTCACCCCGGACTTCCGGAAGTTCAGAGACCCAGTACTTC.

This chain links TRBV6-2 or TRBV6-3 with TRBJ2-1; D call uncertain. The CDR3 is 12 amino acids. The germline V gene encodes CDR1 MNHEY and CDR2 SVGEGT. Deletions cut 6 bases from V and 10 bases from J, with 13 bases between. CDR3 in DNA: TGTGCCAGCAGCCACCCATTACAGGAGCAGTTCTTC. This gives the protein CASSHPLQEQFF.

A few counts support this clonotype. The rearrangement links TRBV5-4 to TRBJ2-7; 11 bases are a match to TRBD1. The V gene end was trimmed by 0 bases and the J gene end by 0 bases; junction bases not matched to a gene: 2. The germline CDR1 and CDR2 sequences are SGHNT and YYREEE (reference sequence). CDR3 length: 16 amino acids. CDR3 region: CASSLAGTGGSYEQYV. CDR3 DNA sequence: TGTGCCAGCAGCTTGGCCGGGACAGGGGGCTCCTACGAGCAGTACGTC.

This clonotype has a handful of counts. The chain combines TRBV7-2 with TRBJ2-7; D might be TRBD1 or TRBD2, each matching 5 bases. V lost 5 bases to trimming and J lost 5 bases, with 16 bases between them. CDR1 is SGHTA, CDR2 FQGNSA, per germline. The length of the CDR3 is 14 residues. CDR3 DNA: TGTGCCAGCAGCGCTTTTCCCGGGGCGCACGAGCAGTACTTC. This gives the protein CASSAFPGAHEQYF.

The table lists this clonotype with a few counts. The V gene is TRBV7-2, the J gene TRBJ2-3; D might be TRBD2 (5 bases). V was clipped by 1 base and J by 4 bases, with 9 bases between them. The CDR3 totals 14 residues. From germline, CDR1 is SGHTA and CDR2 FQGNSA. CDR3 protein: CASSLVLRADTQYF. CDR3 coding DNA: TGTGCCAGCAGCTTAGTCCTGAGGGCAGATACGCAGTATTTT.

This clonotype was detected only once. This chain uses TRBV5-1 with TRBJ2-3, with D perhaps TRBD1 or TRBD2 (6 bases each). The CDR3 sequence is 14 residues long. The germline gives CDR1 SGHRS, CDR2 YFSETQ. V dropped 0 bases and J dropped 9 bases, with 14 bases sitting between them. CDR3 residues: CASSLGQDRGTQYF. As DNA, the CDR3 is TGCGCCAGCAGCTTGGGACAGGACCGGGGGACGCAGTATTTT.

This clonotype was counted at least ten times. This chain links TRBV3-1 with TRBJ1-5; unclear D gene. CDR1 is LGHDT, CDR2 YNNKEL, per germline (reference sequence). The length of the CDR3 is 13 residues. V shed 1 base and J shed 4 bases, with 5 bases lying between them. CDR3 in DNA: TGTGCCAGCAGCCAAGTGGCGAATCAGCCCCAGCATTTT. Translating gives CASSQVANQPQHF.

A few counts support this clonotype. V is TRBV12-3 or TRBV12-4 and J is TRBJ1-2; D gene uncertain. V was cut by 2 bases and J by 4 bases, with 11 bases left in between. The CDR3 spans 14 residues. The DNA for the CDR3 is TGTGCCAGCAGTTTAAGAGCAGGCGGCTATGGCTACACCTTC. Protein product: CASSLRAGGYGYTF.

J is TRBJ1-4 and V is TRBV6-2 or TRBV6-3; possible D gene TRBD1, 6 bases. Germline CDR1 reads MNHEY; CDR2 reads SVGEGT. Trimming left V 5 bases short and J 5 bases short, with 12 bases between. There are 14 residues in the CDR3. The CDR3 nucleotides are TGTGCCAGCAGTATGGACAGTCCCAATGAAAAACTGTTTTTT. Translated, it gives CASSMDSPNEKLFF.

The table lists this clonotype with a few counts. The J gene is TRBJ2-7, the V gene TRBV5-5; 8 nucleotides match TRBD2. The germline gives CDR1 SGHKS, CDR2 YYEKEE (reference sequence). The CDR3 extends over 15 amino acids. V lost 4 bases to trimming and J lost 6 bases; unmatched junction nucleotides: 12. CDR3 bases: TGTGCCAGCAGCGCCTCGGGGGGGCCTTCGCGCGAGCAGTACGTC. This encodes CASSASGGPSREQYV.

The chain recombines TRBV18 with TRBJ1-4; the match to TRBD1 covers 12 bases. Germline V gene sequence: CDR1 KGHSH, CDR2 LQKENI. The CDR3 runs 17 residues. J was trimmed by 6 bases and V by 3 bases; bases with no gene match: 8. The CDR3 region has the DNA TGTGCCAGCTCACCCCGGGACAGGGGGCGGCGGGATGAAAAACTGTTTTTT. This translates into CASSPRDRGRRDEKLFF.

This clonotype was seen only a few times. J is TRBJ1-4 and V is TRBV20-1; perhaps TRBD1 as D (5 bases). Germline V gene sequence: CDR1 DFQATT, CDR2 SNEGSKA (reference sequence). The V and J ends lost 4 bases and 7 bases respectively, with 16 bases between them. This CDR3 spans 14 amino acids. CDR3 amino acids: CSATRQPGGEKLFF. Here the CDR3 DNA reads TGCAGTGCTACTCGGCAGCCTGGGGGTGAAAAACTGTTTTTT.

This chain uses TRBV4-3 with TRBJ2-5, with 8 bases fitting TRBD1. Germline V CDR1 and CDR2: LGHNA, YSLEER. J was trimmed by 5 bases and V by 4 bases; bases with no gene match: 12. The CDR3 contains 16 residues. The CDR3 here is CASSPAHGQGGETQYF. CDR3 DNA: TGCGCCAGCAGCCCTGCACACGGACAGGGTGGTGAGACCCAGTACTTC.